This T cell receptor (beta chain) was documented in a study of CD8 T cells in ankylosing spondylitis. Study-level results: Disease-associated clones were reportedly significantly overrepresented in matched ankylosing spondylitis synovial fluid. Certain motif variants had earlier appeared in reactive arthritis synovial fluid and blood. Made up of 7 to 9 highly homologous variants, a TCR beta motif appeared characteristic of ankylosing spondylitis blood.

This clonotype showed up many times. What it binds is unknown. 5'-RACE, quantitative and with molecular barcodes, yielded the TCR beta libraries. TCRdb processed the 5' RACE reads anew with MiXCR; each CDR3 protein has one entry. The repertoire holds about 69,000 distinct CDR3 sequences, about 5.2% seen once, with around 2% in the top ten. The sequence derives from a male donor with ankylosing spondylitis or in good health (not recorded which). The material sequenced was blood, either unsorted or a sorted T cell fraction (not recorded which).

The CDR3 loop reads CASSTTVLNQETQYF. In DNA form, the CDR3 reads TGCGCCAGCAGCACAACGGTTCTAAATCAAGAGACCCAGTACTTC. This sequence joins TRBV5-1 and TRBJ2-5, with D hard to call. The CDR3 has 15 amino acids. The germline V gene encodes CDR1 SGHRS and CDR2 YFSETQ. Trimming cost V 4 bases and J 2 bases, with 15 bases left between them.